A selection of T cell receptor beta chains follows, all from one sample in a study of T-cell reconstitution after alpha-beta-depleted transplantation in children. TCRdb called the PCR reads again in MiXCR, with one record for every CDR3 protein. The sample has some 390,000 distinct CDR3 sequences, 20% seen once. The specimen was PBMCs from the stem cell graft donor, collected from the stem cell graft. The receptors here all came from a human donor who donated a stem cell graft to a child with acute myeloid leukemia. Each CDR3 is given with its conserved first and last residue. D genes are given only for firm matches. A clone size is listed for some rows: how often the clone was seen (once, few, many), or a class if it is expanded.

d_gene	v_gene	j_gene	abundance	CDR3nt	CDR3aa
TRBD1	TRBV12-3/TRBV12-4	TRBJ2-5	NA	TGTGCCAGCAGCGATCCCGGGACAGCCCAAGAGACCCAGTACTTC	CASSDPGTAQETQYF
TRBD2	TRBV20-1	TRBJ2-3	NA	TGCAGTGCGTACCGGGGGACTAGCGGAGCTAGCACAGATACGCAGTATTTT	CSAYRGTSGASTDTQYF
NA	TRBV20-1	TRBJ2-2	few	TGCAGTGCTAGAGGCGGGACAGCTACCGGGGAGCTGTTTTTT	CSARGGTATGELFF
NA	TRBV7-9	TRBJ2-1	NA	TGTGCCAGCAGCTTAGATTTCTCCTACAATGAGCAGTTCTTC	CASSLDFSYNEQFF
TRBD2	TRBV20-1	TRBJ2-1	few	TGCAGTGCTAGAGAAGGGACTAGCGTGTACAATGAGCAGTTCTTC	CSAREGTSVYNEQFF
NA	TRBV28	TRBJ2-1	NA	TGTGCCAGCATCCGACTTAATAACAATGAGCAGTTCTTC	CASIRLNNNEQFF
NA	TRBV12-3/TRBV12-4	TRBJ2-1	few	TGTGCCAGCGGGATAGGCTCCCTAGGAGGTACGGACAATGAGCAGTTCTTC	CASGIGSLGGTDNEQFF
NA	TRBV12-3/TRBV12-4	TRBJ2-7	many	TGTGCCAGCAGCCCATTGGGTTACGAGCAGTACTTC	CASSPLGYEQYF
NA	TRBV12-3/TRBV12-4	TRBJ1-6	few	TGTGCCAGCAGGATTGGCTGGGATTCACCCCTCCACTTT	CASRIGWDSPLHF
TRBD2	TRBV29-1	TRBJ2-1	few	TGCAGCGTTGATTCGGGGGGTAATGAGCAGTTCTTC	CSVDSGGNEQFF
NA	TRBV15	TRBJ2-7	many	TGTGCCACCAGCAGAGAGGTACAGTCCTCCTACGAGCAGTACTTC	CATSREVQSSYEQYF
NA	TRBV25-1	TRBJ2-3	NA	TGTGCCAGCAGTGAAGGTTGGCGGGGCTCTAGCACAGATACGCAGTATTTT	CASSEGWRGSSTDTQYF
NA	TRBV12-3/TRBV12-4	TRBJ2-1	NA	TGTGCCAGCAGCCTCAATCCCGGGGGAAACAATGAGCAGTTCTTC	CASSLNPGGNNEQFF
NA	TRBV7-9	TRBJ1-6	NA	TGTGCCAGCACCCTCGGTGAGCTGCAGAATTCACCCCTCCACTTT	CASTLGELQNSPLHF
TRBD1	TRBV3-1	TRBJ2-7	NA	TGTGCCAGCAGCACACATGGGACAGGCACCTACGAGCAGTACTTC	CASSTHGTGTYEQYF
TRBD2	TRBV12-3/TRBV12-4	TRBJ2-1	NA	TGTACCTGCAGTTTAGTGGGAACGACGGGACTAGCGGGAGACGTTGAGCAGTTCTTC	CTCSLVGTTGLAGDVEQFF
NA	TRBV24-1	TRBJ2-1	many	TGTGCCACCAGTGGCACTAGTCTCGATGAGCAGTTCTTC	CATSGTSLDEQFF
NA	TRBV3-1	TRBJ2-1	NA	TGTGCCAGCAGCCAAAGGAGTGTAGAGTCTGAGCAGTTCTTC	CASSQRSVESEQFF
TRBD2	TRBV10-3	TRBJ2-3	many	TGTGCCAGCCTAGCGGCCCTCACAGATACGCAGTATTTT	CASLAALTDTQYF
NA	TRBV4-3	TRBJ2-7	NA	TGCGCCAGCAGCCAAGATCTGGCATCCGGGACGGAAAAGGCCCAGCAGTACTTC	CASSQDLASGTEKAQQYF
TRBD1	TRBV29-1	TRBJ1-1	many	TGCAGCGTTGCTACAGGGGGACAGTACACTGAAGCTTTCTTT	CSVATGGQYTEAFF
TRBD2	TRBV20-1	TRBJ2-7	many	TGCAGTGCTGCCGGACTAGCGGAACCCTACGAGCAGTACTTC	CSAAGLAEPYEQYF
NA	TRBV18	TRBJ2-1	few	TGTGCCAGCTCACCATTCCCCACCTCTAGCTCCTACAATGAGCAGTTCTTC	CASSPFPTSSSYNEQFF
NA	TRBV7-1	TRBJ2-7	NA	TGTGGCAACAGCTCAGGGGACTCCCGCGAGCAGTACTTC	CGNSSGDSREQYF
NA	TRBV7-3	TRBJ2-3	NA	TGTGCCAGCAGTCAGGACACAGATACGCAGTATTTT	CASSQDTDTQYF
TRBD2	TRBV3-1	TRBJ2-2	NA	TGTGCCAGCACCTCAACCCAACTAGCGGGAGTTTCTGCCGGGGAGCTGTTTTTT	CASTSTQLAGVSAGELFF
NA	TRBV4-3	TRBJ1-6	many	TGCGCCAGCAGCCCTTCCATGTCCGCTTCTTCACCCCTCCACTTT	CASSPSMSASSPLHF
TRBD2	TRBV20-1	TRBJ2-7	many	TGCAGTGCTAGAAGTGGGCTAGCGGACTACGAGCAGTACTTC	CSARSGLADYEQYF
NA	TRBV20-1	TRBJ2-7	NA	TGCAGTGCTAGAGCATTTGACGAGCAGTACTTC	CSARAFDEQYF
TRBD2	TRBV10-3	TRBJ2-1	few	TGTGCCATCAGTGAGTCGGGACTAGACTCTGAGCAGTTCTTC	CAISESGLDSEQFF